Listed here are 22 T cell receptor beta chains from one sample, sequenced in a study of T cells in Graves' hyperthyroidism and ophthalmopathy. RNA transcripts provided the source from which TCR beta CDR3 regions were amplified. The HTBI primer set drove a first-round RT-PCR of the TCR CDR3. Via MiXCR, TCRdb re-called the multiplex PCR reads, giving one row per CDR3 protein. The table shows 500,000 to 800,000 distinct CDR3 sequences, with roughly 15% occurring only once. Sequenced input: blood. These receptors all come from a woman in her fifties or sixties with Graves' ophthalmopathy.

This clonotype was detected only a few times. This chain links TRBV6-1 with TRBJ1-3; no definite D call. V was pared by 5 bases and J by 2 bases, with 13 bases between. This CDR3 spans 15 amino acids. Germline CDR1 is MNHNS and CDR2 is SASEGT. The CDR3 nucleotides are TGTGCCAGCAGTTCCCCGGTGCGGGCTGGAAACACCATATATTTT. It is translated as CASSSPVRAGNTIYF.

Only a few counts were recorded for this clonotype. This chain joins TRBV6-2 or TRBV6-3 and TRBJ2-1; the D gene is possibly TRBD2 (6 bases). The CDR3 sequence is 12 residues long. Germline V gene lookup returns CDR1 MNHEY and CDR2 SVGEGT. The germline V and J ends were trimmed by 8 bases and 8 bases, with 13 bases remaining between them. The CDR3 here is CASRDPGDEQFF. The CDR3 nucleotides are TGTGCCAGCCGGGATCCGGGGGATGAGCAGTTCTTC.

This sequence joins TRBV3-1 and TRBJ1-1; D remains ambiguous. This CDR3 has 15 residues. Germline assignment: CDR1 LGHDT and CDR2 YNNKEL (reference sequence). V lost 7 bases and J lost 2, with 17 bases in between. As DNA, the CDR3 is TGTGCCAGCACCAACGGGCCGGGTGGCAACACTGAAGCTTTCTTT. Translated: CASTNGPGGNTEAFF.

The rearrangement uses TRBV7-9 and TRBJ2-7, with D possibly being TRBD1 (6 bases). The CDR3 runs 12 residues. Germline V gene data show CDR1 as SEHNR and CDR2 as FQNEAQ (reference sequence). V dropped 7 bases and J dropped 4 bases, with 11 bases sitting between them. CDR3 residues: CASNTGKYEQYF. CDR3 coding DNA: TGTGCCAGCAATACAGGGAAGTACGAGCAGTACTTC.

This chain joins TRBV4-2 and TRBJ1-1; D not certain. Germline-derived CDR1 and CDR2 are LGHNA and YNFKEQ. V was pared by 2 bases and J by 0 bases, with 22 bases between. This CDR3 contains 19 residues. The DNA of the CDR3 is TGTGCCAGCAGCCAAAATTCTCCAAGTTCAGCCTACATGAACACTGAAGCTTTCTTT. Its translation: CASSQNSPSSAYMNTEAFF.

This clonotype was recorded many times. The chain carries TRBV6-1 and TRBJ2-7, with 9 bases matching TRBD2. Germline loops: CDR1 MNHNS, CDR2 SASEGT. The CDR3 spans 14 residues. The V and J ends lost 5 bases and 7 bases, in that order; junction bases with no gene match: 9. The CDR3 DNA follows: TGTGCCAGCAGTTTCCTAGCGGGACATCGGGAGCAGTACTTC. Translated: CASSFLAGHREQYF.

This clonotype was counted ten times or more. The chain uses TRBV9 and TRBJ2-1; perhaps TRBD2 as D (6 bases). Trimming removed 2 bases at V and 4 bases at J, with 19 bases between. Germline CDR1 is SGDLS and CDR2 is YYNGEE. The CDR3 runs to 17 residues. The chain's CDR3 is CASSVHRESNSYNEQFF. In DNA form, the CDR3 reads TGTGCCAGCAGCGTCCATCGGGAGTCTAATTCTTACAATGAGCAGTTCTTC.

The chain uses TRBV7-2 and TRBJ2-3; D gene unclear. The V gene's germline CDR1 is SGHTA and CDR2 FQGNSA. V was shortened by 5 bases and J by 6 bases, with 9 bases between the two germline ends. The CDR3 spans 12 residues. The chain's CDR3 is CASSPTWDTQYF. In DNA form, the CDR3 reads TGTGCCAGCAGCCCAACCTGGGATACGCAGTATTTT.

A single count supports this clonotype. V is TRBV28 and J is TRBJ1-4, with 9 positions matching TRBD1. Losses at the gene ends were 2 bases for V and 10 bases for J; bases not matched to a gene: 8. The CDR3 covers 15 residues. Germline V lookup: CDR1 MDHEN, CDR2 SYDVKM. CDR3: CASSLGGTGNGKLFF. The CDR3 bases are TGTGCCAGCAGTTTAGGCGGGACAGGGAACGGAAAACTGTTTTTT.

This clonotype came up many times. The chain recombines TRBV27 with TRBJ2-1, with D unresolved. This CDR3 comprises 12 residues. CDR1 and CDR2 (germline): MNHEY, SMNVEV (reference sequence). Trimming stripped 7 bases from V and 6 bases from J, with 10 bases between. The CDR3 is CASKGSGNEQFF. In DNA form, the CDR3 reads TGTGCCAGCAAGGGTTCGGGCAATGAGCAGTTCTTC.

The chain couples TRBV6-2 or TRBV6-3 to TRBJ2-1; the match to TRBD1 covers 8 bases. The CDR3 runs to 14 residues. J was trimmed by 3 bases and V by 7 bases; bases with no gene match: 5. Germline CDR1 is MNHEY and CDR2 is SVGEGT. The CDR3 reads CASNPGQDYNEQFF. CDR3 DNA: TGTGCCAGCAACCCGGGACAGGACTACAATGAGCAGTTCTTC.

As concerns this clonotype: A much larger clonotype is one base distant, so this may be a read error. The chain couples TRBV15 to TRBJ2-3, with 8 nucleotides matching TRBD2. CDR3 length: 15 residues. Germline V gives CDR1 LNHNV, CDR2 YYDKDF (reference sequence). The ends lost 5 bases at V and 6 bases at J; junction bases unmatched: 10. CDR3 DNA sequence: TGTGCCACCAGCGGACCAGCGGGAGTGGCGGATACGCAGTATTTT. Amino acid sequence: CATSGPAGVADTQYF.

With respect to this clonotype: A much larger clone lies a single base off, so this may be a read error. The chain has TRBV27 and TRBJ2-7; 8 positions match TRBD2. V gave up 1 base and J gave up 3 bases; unmatched junction bases: 11. The germline gives CDR1 MNHEY, CDR2 SMNVEV (reference sequence). The CDR3 consists of 17 residues. CDR3 nucleotides: TGTGCCAGCAGTTTATACGGGCGGGGGGACTCGTACTACGAGCAGTACTTC. This encodes CASSLYGRGDSYYEQYF.

CDR3 residues: CASSQDGSGSINEQFF. The CDR3 region has the DNA TGTGCCAGCAGCCAAGACGGTAGCGGGAGTATTAATGAGCAGTTCTTC. This sequence joins TRBV3-1 and TRBJ2-1; TRBD2 agrees at 9 bases. The V gene's germline CDR1 is LGHDT and CDR2 YNNKEL (reference sequence). CDR3 length: 16 residues. After removal of 0 bases from V and 7 bases from J, the junction contained 7 bases not matched to a gene.

The V and J genes are TRBV15 and TRBJ1-1; 7 nucleotides line up with TRBD1. This CDR3 is built from 17 residues. After removal of 1 base from V and 5 bases from J, the junction contained 13 bases not matched to a gene. CDR1 LNHNV and CDR2 YYDKDF come from the germline V gene (reference sequence). DNA of the CDR3: TGTGCCACCAGCAGAGCCAAACGACCAACAGGGGAGACTGAAGCTTTCTTT. Amino acid sequence: CATSRAKRPTGETEAFF.

This clonotype was counted many times. This chain joins TRBV27 and TRBJ1-5, with a weak D call TRBD1 (5 bases). The germline V and J ends were trimmed by 1 base and 9 bases, with 13 bases remaining between them. CDR1 is MNHEY and CDR2 is SMNVEV in the germline V gene (reference sequence). There are 14 residues in the CDR3. In DNA, the CDR3 is TGTGCCAGCAGTTTATTCGGGGGTGGTAGGCCCCAGCATTTT. As protein: CASSLFGGGRPQHF.

This clonotype was observed many times. This chain uses TRBV6-6 with TRBJ2-1, with 14 bases identical to TRBD2. The CDR3 has 18 residues. V was clipped by 2 bases and J by 5 bases; unmatched bases: 8. The germline gives CDR1 MNHNY, CDR2 SVGAGI (reference sequence). CDR3 loop: CASSYLGLAGGRNNEQFF. CDR3 nucleotide sequence: TGTGCCAGCAGTTACCTCGGACTAGCGGGAGGCCGTAACAATGAGCAGTTCTTC.

As to this clonotype: This CDR3 fails to terminate in the conserved phenylalanine or tryptophan, so it likely reflects a read error. The rearrangement links TRBV7-9 to TRBJ2-3; D perhaps matches TRBD2 (5 bases). V was shortened by 3 bases and J by 0 bases, with 10 bases between the two germline ends. The CDR3 sequence is 15 residues long. Germline V CDR1 and CDR2: SEHNR, FQNEAQ (reference sequence). In DNA, the CDR3 is TGTGCCAGCAGCTTGGATAGCGTTAGCACAGATACGCAGTATCTT. Translation gives CASSLDSVSTDTQYL.

The sample holds a few counts of this clonotype. This sequence joins TRBV5-1 and TRBJ2-3, with 12 nucleotides matching TRBD2. Trimming took 1 base from V and 2 from J; bases not matched to a gene: 11. The CDR3 spans 19 residues. Germline loops: CDR1 SGHRS, CDR2 YFSETQ. This CDR3 reads CASSLRDIGLAGTTDTQYF. Here the CDR3 DNA reads TGCGCCAGCAGCTTGCGGGACATAGGACTAGCGGGGACCACAGATACGCAGTATTTT.

This clonotype was counted ten times or more. CDR3 amino acids: CASSRDGYTQYF. The CDR3 DNA follows: TGTGCCAGCAGTAGGGACGGTTATACGCAGTATTTT. This chain uses TRBV12-3 or TRBV12-4 with TRBJ2-3; D tentatively fits TRBD1 or TRBD2 (5 bases each). V lost 5 bases and J 7 bases, leaving 10 bases between the germline ends. CDR3 length: 12 residues.

This clonotype was seen more than once but under ten times. The chain recombines TRBV29-1 with TRBJ1-5; TRBD1 matches at 9 bases. The trim removed 4 bases at V and 1 base at J, leaving 5 bases unmatched. The CDR3 contains 15 residues. The germline V gene has CDR1 SQVTM and CDR2 ANQGSEA. The CDR3: CSVGPTGGSNQPQHF. For the CDR3, the DNA is TGCAGCGTTGGGCCGACAGGGGGAAGCAATCAGCCCCAGCATTTT.

This clonotype was detected many times. This chain links TRBV30 with TRBJ1-5; no definite D call. The CDR3 contains 14 residues. From germline, CDR1 is GTSNPN and CDR2 SVGIG (reference sequence). Trimming left V 5 bases short and J 0 bases short, with 11 bases between. CDR3: CAWGEVDSNQPQHF. The CDR3 DNA reads as TGTGCCTGGGGAGAGGTAGATAGCAATCAGCCCCAGCATTTT.